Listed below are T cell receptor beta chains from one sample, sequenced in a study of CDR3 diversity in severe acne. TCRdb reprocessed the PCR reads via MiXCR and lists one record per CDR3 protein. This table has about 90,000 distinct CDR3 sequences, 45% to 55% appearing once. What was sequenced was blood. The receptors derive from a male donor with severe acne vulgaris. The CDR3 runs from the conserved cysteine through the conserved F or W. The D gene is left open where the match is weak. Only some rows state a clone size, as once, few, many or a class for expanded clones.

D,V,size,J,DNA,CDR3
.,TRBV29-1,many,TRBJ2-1,TGCAGCGTTGAAGGGGCCCCTCTTACCTACAATGAGCAGTTCTTC,CSVEGAPLTYNEQFF
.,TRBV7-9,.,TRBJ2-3,TGTGCCAGCAGCCAGCGTGGGAGCACAGATATGCAGTATTTT,CASSQRGSTDMQYF
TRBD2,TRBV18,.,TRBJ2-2,TGTGCCAGCTCACCCAGCCAGCTGCCGCTAGCGGTCACCGGGGAGCTGTTTTTT,CASSPSQLPLAVTGELFF
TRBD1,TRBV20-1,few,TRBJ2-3,TGCAGTGCCACACGGACAGGAACTCAGACCAATGAGCAGTATTTT,CSATRTGTQTNEQYF
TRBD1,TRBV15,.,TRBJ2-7,TGTGCCACCAGCAGCAGAAGGGTCGGGACAGGGTCGTCCGAGCAGTACTTC,CATSSRRVGTGSSEQYF
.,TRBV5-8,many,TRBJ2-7,TGTGCCAGCAGGCGCTCTTCAGGGGCCATCGAGCAGTACTTC,CASRRSSGAIEQYF
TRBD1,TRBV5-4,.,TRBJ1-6,TGTGCCAGCAGCCCCGGGACAGTTAGTTCACCCCTCCACTTT,CASSPGTVSSPLHF
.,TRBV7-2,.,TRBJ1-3,TGTGCCAGCAGCGCAGGGGTGTCTGGAAACACCATATATTTT,CASSAGVSGNTIYF
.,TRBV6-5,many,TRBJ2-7,TGTGCCAGCAGTACCTACGCACCCACCTACGAGCAGTACTTC,CASSTYAPTYEQYF
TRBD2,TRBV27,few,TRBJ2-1,TGTGCCAGCAGTCTAATAGCGGGAGGTTTATGGGAGCAGTTCTTC,CASSLIAGGLWEQFF
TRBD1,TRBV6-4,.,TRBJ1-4,TGTGCCAGCAGTGACCAGGGGGCCTGGAGTGAAAAACTGTTTTTT,CASSDQGAWSEKLFF
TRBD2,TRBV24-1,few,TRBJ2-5,TGTGCCACCAGTTATAGCGGGAGCGTCGGAGAGACCCAGTACTTC,CATSYSGSVGETQYF
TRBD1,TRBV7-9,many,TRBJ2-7,TGTGCCAGCAGCCACCGGGACAGGGGCTCCGAGCAGTACTTC,CASSHRDRGSEQYF
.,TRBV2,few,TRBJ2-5,TGTGCCAGCAGTGAATTCGTGGCGCCTCAAGAGACCCAGTACTTC,CASSEFVAPQETQYF
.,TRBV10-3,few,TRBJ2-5,TGTGCCATCAGTGAACCGTACCAAGAGACCCAGTACTTC,CAISEPYQETQYF
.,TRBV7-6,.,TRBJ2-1,TGTGCCAGCAGCTTGGGCCAGACCATCATTAGCGATAATGAGCAGTTCTTC,CASSLGQTIISDNEQFF
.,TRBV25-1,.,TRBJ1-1,TGTGCCAACAGTGAACTGGTAATAGGGACTGAAGCTTTCTTT,CANSELVIGTEAFF
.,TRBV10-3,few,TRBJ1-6,TGTGCCATCAGTGAGTCGATTAAGGGGAATTCACCCCTCCACTTT,CAISESIKGNSPLHF
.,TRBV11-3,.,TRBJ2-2,TGTGCCAGCAGCTCGAGGGGCACCGGGGAGCTGTTTTTT,CASSSRGTGELFF
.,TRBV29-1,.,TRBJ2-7,TGCAGCGCCCGGGACCAGGAGACCTACGAGCAGTACTTC,CSARDQETYEQYF
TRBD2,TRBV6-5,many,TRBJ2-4,TGTGCCAGCAGCCCTAGCGGGCTTCCTTTAGCCAAAAACATTCAGTACTTC,CASSPSGLPLAKNIQYF
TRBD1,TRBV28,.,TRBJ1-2,TGTGCCAGCAGCCACCGGGACAGAAGATACACCTTC,CASSHRDRRYTF
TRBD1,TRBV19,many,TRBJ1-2,TGTGCCAGTAGGTCGGACAGGGGGAACTATGGCTACACCTTC,CASRSDRGNYGYTF
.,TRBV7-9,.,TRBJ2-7,TGTGCCAGCAACTTAGAGGCACACCGCCCCGAGCAGTACTTC,CASNLEAHRPEQYF
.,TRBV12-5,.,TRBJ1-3,TGTGCCAGCAGTTTAGTCGCAGGGCCTGGAAACACCATATATTTT,CASSLVAGPGNTIYF
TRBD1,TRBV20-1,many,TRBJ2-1,TGCAGTGCTAGAAAGGGACAGCTATACAATGAGCAGTTCTTC,CSARKGQLYNEQFF
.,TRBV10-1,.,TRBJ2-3,TGCGCCAGCAGTGTATCAAGCGGGAGCACAGATACGCAGTATTTT,CASSVSSGSTDTQYF
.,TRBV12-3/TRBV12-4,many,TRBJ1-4,TGTGCCAGTGTCGGGTGGGGACCTAATGAAAAACTGTTTTTT,CASVGWGPNEKLFF
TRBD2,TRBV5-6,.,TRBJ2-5,TGTGCCAGCAGCCCGGGGACTAGTTCAGAGACCCAGTACTTC,CASSPGTSSETQYF
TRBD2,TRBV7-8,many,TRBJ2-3,TGTGCCAGCAGCTTGGGGGGGAGTCTCCGGTATTTT,CASSLGGSLRYF
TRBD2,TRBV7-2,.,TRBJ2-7,TGTGCCAGCAGCTCCGGGACTAGCGGATTCTCCTACGAGCAGTACTTC,CASSSGTSGFSYEQYF
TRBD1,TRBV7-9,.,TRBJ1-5,TGTGCCAGCAGCGGGACAGGGACCGGTAGCAATCAGCCCCAGCATTTT,CASSGTGTGSNQPQHF
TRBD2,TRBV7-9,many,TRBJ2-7,TGTGCCAGCAGCTTACGGGGGGGCGCAGAGGTCCGCTCCTCCCTGGTCTTCAGCGAGCAGTACTTC,CASSLRGGAEVRSSLVFSEQYF
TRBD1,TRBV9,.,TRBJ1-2,TGTGCCAGCAGCGTGGCAGGGGGCCGCTATGGCTACACCTTC,CASSVAGGRYGYTF
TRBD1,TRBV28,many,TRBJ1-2,TGTGCCAGCATTGGACAGGCTAACTATGGCTACACCTTC,CASIGQANYGYTF
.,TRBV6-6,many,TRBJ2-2,TGTGCCAGCAGGGCAGAAGGGCCCAAGACCGGGGAGCTGTTTTTT,CASRAEGPKTGELFF
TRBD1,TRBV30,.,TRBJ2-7,TGTGCCTGGAGTAAGGGAGACAGGGAATTGGGGGAGCAGTACTTC,CAWSKGDRELGEQYF
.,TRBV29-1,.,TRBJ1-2,TGCAGCGTTGGATGGGGCCTGGGGTATGGCTACACCTTC,CSVGWGLGYGYTF
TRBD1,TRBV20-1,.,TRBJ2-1,TGCAGTGCCACACGGACAGGAACTCAGGACTACAATGAGCAGTTCTTC,CSATRTGTQDYNEQFF
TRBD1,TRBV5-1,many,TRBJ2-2,TGCGCCAGCAGCTTGACAGGGGGCACCCTATGGTCCGGGGAGCTGTTTTTT,CASSLTGGTLWSGELFF
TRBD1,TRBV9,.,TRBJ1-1,TGTGCCAGCAGCGTAGGGGGACAGGGTATAGCTGAAGCTTTCTTT,CASSVGGQGIAEAFF
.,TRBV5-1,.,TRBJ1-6,TGCGCCAGCAGCTTGGTTCCAGGGTCGAATTCACCCCTCCGCTTT,CASSLVPGSNSPLRF
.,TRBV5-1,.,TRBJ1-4,TGCGCCAGCAGCTTGCTGACAGGCGCTAATGAAAAACTGTTTTTT,CASSLLTGANEKLFF
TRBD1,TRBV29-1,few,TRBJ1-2,TGCAGCGTCATAGGACAGGGGCCGAACTATGGCTACACCTTC,CSVIGQGPNYGYTF
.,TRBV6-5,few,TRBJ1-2,TGTGCCAGCAGTCAGCAGGGGAATGGCTACACCTTC,CASSQQGNGYTF
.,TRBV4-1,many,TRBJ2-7,TGCGCCAGCAGCTACCGGGACGTGAGCTACGAGCAGTACTTC,CASSYRDVSYEQYF
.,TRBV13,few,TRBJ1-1,TGTGCCAGCAGCCCCCCTCCTGAAGGGACTGAAGCTTTCTTT,CASSPPPEGTEAFF
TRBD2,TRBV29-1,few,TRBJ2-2,TGCAGCGTTGATGCGGGAGTCGCGAACACCGGGGAGCTGTTTTTT,CSVDAGVANTGELFF
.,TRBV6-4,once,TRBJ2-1,TGTGCCAGCAGTGACTCAGGGGCAGGGGACTACAATGAGCGGTCCTTC,CASSDSGAGDYNERSF
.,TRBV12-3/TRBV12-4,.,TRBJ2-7,TGTGCCAGCAGTCTGGCTGCAGGGATTGCCGGGCAGTACTTC,CASSLAAGIAGQYF
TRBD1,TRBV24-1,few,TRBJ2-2,TGTGCCACCAGTGATTTTACAGGGGTGAACACCGGGGAGCTGTTTTTT,CATSDFTGVNTGELFF